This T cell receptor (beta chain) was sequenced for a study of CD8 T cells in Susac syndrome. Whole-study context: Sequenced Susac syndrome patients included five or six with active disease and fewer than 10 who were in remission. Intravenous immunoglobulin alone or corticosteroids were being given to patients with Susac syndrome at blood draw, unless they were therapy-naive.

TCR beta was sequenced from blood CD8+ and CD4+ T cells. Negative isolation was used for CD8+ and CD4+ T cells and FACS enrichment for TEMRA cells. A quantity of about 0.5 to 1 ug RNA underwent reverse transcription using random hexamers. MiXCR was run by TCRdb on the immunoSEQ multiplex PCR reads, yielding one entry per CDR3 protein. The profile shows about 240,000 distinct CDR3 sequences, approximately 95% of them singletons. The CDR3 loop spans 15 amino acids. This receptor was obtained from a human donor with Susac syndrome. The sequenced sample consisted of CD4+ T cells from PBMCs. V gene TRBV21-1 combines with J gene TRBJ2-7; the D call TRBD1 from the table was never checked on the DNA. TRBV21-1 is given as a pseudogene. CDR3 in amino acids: CASSNPGTASYEQYF. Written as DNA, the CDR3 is TGTGCCAGCAGCAATCCCGGGACAGCGTCCTACGAGCAGTACTTC.